Presented here are 2 T cell receptor beta chains from one specimen sequenced in a study of early stage breast cancer tumors (dated by TCRdb to between 2016 and 2019). Receptors were amplified or captured by the immunoSEQ multiplex PCR assay. The source is immuneACCESS, and TCRdb retained only in-frame sequences with V and J called. Part of the clones is not carried over; for the studies checked, unresolved V genes explain less than half of this, and the remainder is unexplained. The sample table shows 9,000 or so clones, and approximately 72% are seen once. The leading ten clones occupy over 6% of the sample. The sample consisted of breast tumor tissue. These receptors came from a person aged 50 to 59 with breast cancer.

This chain uses TRBV30 with TRBJ1-2, with TRBD1 as a possible D gene (5 bases). The CDR3 contains 13 residues. Germline V gene lookup returns CDR1 GTSNPN and CDR2 SVGIG (reference sequence). Trimming took 0 bases from V and 4 from J, leaving 9 bases between them. The DNA of the CDR3 is TGTGCCTGGAGTGTAGAGGGGATCTATGGCTACACCTTC. It yields the protein CAWSVEGIYGYTF.

The chain couples TRBV4-3 to TRBJ2-3; tentatively, D is TRBD2 (6 bases). With 2 bases removed from V and 3 bases from J, the gap between germline ends came to 12 bases. CDR3 length: 15 residues. Germline lookup yields CDR1 LGHNA and CDR2 YSLEER. This chain's CDR3 is CASSQLTGATDTQYF. CDR3 nucleotides: TGCGCCAGCAGCCAACTGACGGGAGCGACAGATACGCAGTATTTT.